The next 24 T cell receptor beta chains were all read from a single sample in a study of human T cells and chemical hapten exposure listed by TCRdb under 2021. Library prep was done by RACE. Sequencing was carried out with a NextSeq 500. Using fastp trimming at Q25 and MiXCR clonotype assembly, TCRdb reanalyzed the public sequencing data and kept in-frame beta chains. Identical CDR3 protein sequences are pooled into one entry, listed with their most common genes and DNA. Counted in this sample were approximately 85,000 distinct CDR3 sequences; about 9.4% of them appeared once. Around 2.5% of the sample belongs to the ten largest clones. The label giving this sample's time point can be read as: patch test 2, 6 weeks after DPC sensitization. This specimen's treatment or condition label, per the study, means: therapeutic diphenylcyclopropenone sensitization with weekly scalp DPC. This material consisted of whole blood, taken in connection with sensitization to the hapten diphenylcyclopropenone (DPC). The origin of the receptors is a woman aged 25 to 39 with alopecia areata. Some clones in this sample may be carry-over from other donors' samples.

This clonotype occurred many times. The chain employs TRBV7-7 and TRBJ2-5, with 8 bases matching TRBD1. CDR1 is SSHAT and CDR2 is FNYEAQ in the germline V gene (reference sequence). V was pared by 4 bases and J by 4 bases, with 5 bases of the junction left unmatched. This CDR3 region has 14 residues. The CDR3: CASSSDRGGETQYF. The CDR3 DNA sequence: TGTGCCAGCAGCTCCGACAGGGGCGGAGAGACCCAGTACTTC.

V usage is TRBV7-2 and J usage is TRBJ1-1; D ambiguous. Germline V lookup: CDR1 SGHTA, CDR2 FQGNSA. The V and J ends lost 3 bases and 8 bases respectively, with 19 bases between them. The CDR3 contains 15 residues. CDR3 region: CASSFVGWQPGEAFF. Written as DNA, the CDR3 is TGTGCCAGCAGCTTCGTAGGGTGGCAGCCCGGAGAAGCTTTCTTT.

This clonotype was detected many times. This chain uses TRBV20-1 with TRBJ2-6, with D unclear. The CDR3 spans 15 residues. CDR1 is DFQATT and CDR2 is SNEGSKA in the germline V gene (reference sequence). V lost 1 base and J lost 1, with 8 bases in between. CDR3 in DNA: TGCAGTGCTAGAGTTCGGGCATCTGGGGCCAACGTCCTGACTTTC. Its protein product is CSARVRASGANVLTF.

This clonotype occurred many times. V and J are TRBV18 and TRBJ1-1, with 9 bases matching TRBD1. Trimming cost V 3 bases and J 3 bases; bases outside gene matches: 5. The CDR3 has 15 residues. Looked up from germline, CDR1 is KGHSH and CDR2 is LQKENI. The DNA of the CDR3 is TGTGCCAGCTCACCCAGACAGGGGGTGGACACTGAAGCTTTCTTT. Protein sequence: CASSPRQGVDTEAFF.

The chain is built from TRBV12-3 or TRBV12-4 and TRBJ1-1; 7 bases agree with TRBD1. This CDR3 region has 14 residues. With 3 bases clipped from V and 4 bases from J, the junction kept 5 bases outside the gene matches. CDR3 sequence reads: CASSFDRVGTEAFF. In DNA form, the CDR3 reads TGTGCCAGCAGTTTTGACAGGGTGGGCACTGAAGCTTTCTTT.

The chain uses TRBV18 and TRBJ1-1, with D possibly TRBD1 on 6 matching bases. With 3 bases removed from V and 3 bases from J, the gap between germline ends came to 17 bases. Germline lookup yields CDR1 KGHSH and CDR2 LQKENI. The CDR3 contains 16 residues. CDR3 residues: CASSPYRDKIDTEAFF. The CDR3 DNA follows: TGTGCCAGCTCACCCTACCGGGACAAAATAGACACTGAAGCTTTCTTT.

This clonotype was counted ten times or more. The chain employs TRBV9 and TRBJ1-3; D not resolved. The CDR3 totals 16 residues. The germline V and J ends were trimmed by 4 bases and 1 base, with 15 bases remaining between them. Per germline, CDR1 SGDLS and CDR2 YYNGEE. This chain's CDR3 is CASSLTTSKSGNTIYF. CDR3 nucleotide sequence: TGTGCCAGCAGCCTTACGACGTCTAAATCTGGAAACACCATATATTTT.

The CDR3 protein is CASSPGGPPGEQFF. The CDR3 bases are TGTGCCAGCAGCCCTGGGGGGCCGCCCGGGGAGCAGTTCTTC. V usage is TRBV28 and J usage is TRBJ2-1; TRBD1 or TRBD2 may be the D gene (6 bases each). Germline CDR1 and CDR2: MDHEN and SYDVKM. The CDR3 covers 14 residues. V lost 6 bases to trimming and J lost 10 bases, with 19 bases between them.

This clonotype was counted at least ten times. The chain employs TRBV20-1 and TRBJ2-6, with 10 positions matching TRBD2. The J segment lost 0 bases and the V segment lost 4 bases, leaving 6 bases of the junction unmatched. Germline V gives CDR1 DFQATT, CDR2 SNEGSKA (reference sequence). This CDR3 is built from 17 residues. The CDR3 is CSATTLAGDSGANVLTF. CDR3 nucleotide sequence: TGCAGTGCTACAACTCTAGCGGGGGACTCTGGGGCCAACGTCCTGACTTTC.

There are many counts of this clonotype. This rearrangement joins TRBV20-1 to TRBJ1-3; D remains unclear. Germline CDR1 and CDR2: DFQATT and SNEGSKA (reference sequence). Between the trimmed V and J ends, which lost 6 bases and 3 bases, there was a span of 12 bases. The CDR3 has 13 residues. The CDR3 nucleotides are TGCAGTGCGATAGAGGCGTATGGAAACACCATATATTTT. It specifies CSAIEAYGNTIYF.

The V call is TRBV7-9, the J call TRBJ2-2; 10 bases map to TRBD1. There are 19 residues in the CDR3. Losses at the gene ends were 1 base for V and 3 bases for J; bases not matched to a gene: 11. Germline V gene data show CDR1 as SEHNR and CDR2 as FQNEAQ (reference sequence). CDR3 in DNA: TGTGCCAGCAGCTTAGACCCCGCCGCGGACAGGGGGTACACCGGGGAGCTGTTTTTT. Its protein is CASSLDPAADRGYTGELFF.

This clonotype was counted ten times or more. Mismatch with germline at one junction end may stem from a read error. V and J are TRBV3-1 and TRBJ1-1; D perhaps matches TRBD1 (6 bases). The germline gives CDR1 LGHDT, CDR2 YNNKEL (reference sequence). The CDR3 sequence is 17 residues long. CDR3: CASSQEAGGAESTEAFF. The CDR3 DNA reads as TGTGCCAGCAGTCAAGAAGCGGGGGGCGCCGAGTCCACTGAAGCTTTCTTT.

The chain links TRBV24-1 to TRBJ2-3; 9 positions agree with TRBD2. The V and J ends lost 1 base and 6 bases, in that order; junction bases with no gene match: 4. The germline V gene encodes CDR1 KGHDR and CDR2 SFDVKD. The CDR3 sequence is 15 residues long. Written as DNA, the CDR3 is TGTGCCACCAGTGATTTAGCGGGAGGAGGCGATACGCAGTATTTT. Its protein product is CATSDLAGGGDTQYF.

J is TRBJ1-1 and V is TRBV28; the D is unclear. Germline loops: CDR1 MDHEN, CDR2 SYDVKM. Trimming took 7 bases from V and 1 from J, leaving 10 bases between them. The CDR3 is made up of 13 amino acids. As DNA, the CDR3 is TGTGCCAGCATGGGGAAGTCGAACACTGAAGCTTTCTTT. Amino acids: CASMGKSNTEAFF. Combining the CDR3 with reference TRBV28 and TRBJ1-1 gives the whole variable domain DVKVTQSSRYLVKRTGEKVFLECVQDMDHENMFWYRQDPGLGLRLIYFSYDVKMKEKGDIPEGYSVSREKKERFSLILESASTNQTSMYLCASMGKSNTEAFFGQGTRLTVV.

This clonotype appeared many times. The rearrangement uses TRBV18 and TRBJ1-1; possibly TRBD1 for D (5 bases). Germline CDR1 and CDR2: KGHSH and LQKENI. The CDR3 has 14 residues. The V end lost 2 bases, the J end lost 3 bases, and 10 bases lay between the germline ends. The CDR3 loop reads CASSPMGGYTEAFF. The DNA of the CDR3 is TGTGCCAGCTCACCAATGGGGGGGTACACTGAAGCTTTCTTT.

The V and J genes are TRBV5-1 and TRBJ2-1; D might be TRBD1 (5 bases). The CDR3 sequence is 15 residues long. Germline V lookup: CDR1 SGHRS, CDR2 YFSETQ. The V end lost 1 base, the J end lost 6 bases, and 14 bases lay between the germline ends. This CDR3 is CASSLSGPRGNEQFF. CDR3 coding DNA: TGCGCCAGCAGCTTGTCAGGACCAAGGGGCAATGAGCAGTTCTTC.

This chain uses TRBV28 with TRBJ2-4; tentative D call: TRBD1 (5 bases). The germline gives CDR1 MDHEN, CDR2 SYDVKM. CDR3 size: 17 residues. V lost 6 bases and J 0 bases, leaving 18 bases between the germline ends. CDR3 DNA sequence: TGTGCCAGCAGCTCAGGGTTGAGGCCAGCAGCCAAAAACATTCAGTACTTC. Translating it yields CASSSGLRPAAKNIQYF. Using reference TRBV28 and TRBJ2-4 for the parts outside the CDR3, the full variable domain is DVKVTQSSRYLVKRTGEKVFLECVQDMDHENMFWYRQDPGLGLRLIYFSYDVKMKEKGDIPEGYSVSREKKERFSLILESASTNQTSMYLCASSSGLRPAAKNIQYFGAGTRLSVL.

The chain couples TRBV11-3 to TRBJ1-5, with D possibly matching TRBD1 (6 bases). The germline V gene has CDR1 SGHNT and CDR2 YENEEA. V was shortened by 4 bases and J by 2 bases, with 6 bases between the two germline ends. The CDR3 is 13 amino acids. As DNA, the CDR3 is TGTGCCAGCAGCTCAGGGGGCAATCAGCCCCAGCATTTT. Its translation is CASSSGGNQPQHF.

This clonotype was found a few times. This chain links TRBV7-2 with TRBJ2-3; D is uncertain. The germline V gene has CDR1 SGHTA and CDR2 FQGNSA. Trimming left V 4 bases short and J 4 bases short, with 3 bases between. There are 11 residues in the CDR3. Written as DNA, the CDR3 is TGTGCCAGCAGCTCCGCAGATACGCAGTATTTT. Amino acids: CASSSADTQYF.

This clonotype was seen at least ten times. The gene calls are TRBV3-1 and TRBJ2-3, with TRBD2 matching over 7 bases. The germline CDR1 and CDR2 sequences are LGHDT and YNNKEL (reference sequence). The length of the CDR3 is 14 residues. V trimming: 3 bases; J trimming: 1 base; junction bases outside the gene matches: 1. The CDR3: CASSHTSGTDTQYF. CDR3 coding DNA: TGTGCCAGCAGCCACACTAGCGGCACAGATACGCAGTATTTT.

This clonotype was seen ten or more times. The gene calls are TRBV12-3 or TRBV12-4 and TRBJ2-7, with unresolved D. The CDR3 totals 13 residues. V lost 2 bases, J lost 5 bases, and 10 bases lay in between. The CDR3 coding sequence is TGTGCCAGCAGTTTATCAGCTGGGAACGAGCAGTACTTC. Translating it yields CASSLSAGNEQYF.

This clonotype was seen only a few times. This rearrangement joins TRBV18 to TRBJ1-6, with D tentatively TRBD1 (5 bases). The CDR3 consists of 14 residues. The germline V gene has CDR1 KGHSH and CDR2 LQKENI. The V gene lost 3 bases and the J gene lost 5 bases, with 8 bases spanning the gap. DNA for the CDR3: TGTGCCAGCTCACCGGGGGGGAATAATTCACCCCTCCACTTT. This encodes CASSPGGNNSPLHF.

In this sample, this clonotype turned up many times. The CDR3 sequence: CASSFAGVYGYTF. As DNA, the CDR3 is TGTGCCAGCAGTTTTGCCGGGGTCTATGGCTACACCTTC. The chain has TRBV6-2 or TRBV6-3 and TRBJ1-2, with unresolved D. The CDR3 sequence is 13 residues long. V shed 4 bases and J shed 4 bases, with 10 bases lying between them. The germline V gene has CDR1 MNHEY and CDR2 SVGEGT.

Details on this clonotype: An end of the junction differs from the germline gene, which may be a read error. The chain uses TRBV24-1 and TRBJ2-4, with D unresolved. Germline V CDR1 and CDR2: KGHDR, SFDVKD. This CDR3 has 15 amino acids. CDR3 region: CAASDPTAGKNIQYF. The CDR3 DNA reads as TGTGCCGCCAGTGATCCGACGGCAGGCAAAAACATTCAGTACTTC.